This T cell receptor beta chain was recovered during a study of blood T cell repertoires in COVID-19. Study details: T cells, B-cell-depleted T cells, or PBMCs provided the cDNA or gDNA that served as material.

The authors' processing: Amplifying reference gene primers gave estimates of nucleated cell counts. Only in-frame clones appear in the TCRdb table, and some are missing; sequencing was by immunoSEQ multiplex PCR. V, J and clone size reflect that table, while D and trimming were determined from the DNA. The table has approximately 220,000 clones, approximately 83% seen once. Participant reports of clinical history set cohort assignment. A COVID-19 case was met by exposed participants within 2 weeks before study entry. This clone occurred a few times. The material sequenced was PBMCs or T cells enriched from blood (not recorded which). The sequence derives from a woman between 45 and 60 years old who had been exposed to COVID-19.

The CDR3 DNA reads as TGCAGCGTTGATTCCCAGGGTAGAAGCACTGAAGCTTTCTTT. Amino acids: CSVDSQGRSTEAFF. V usage is TRBV29-1 and J usage is TRBJ1-1; the D gene is possibly TRBD1 (5 bases). Germline assignment: CDR1 SQVTM and CDR2 ANQGSEA. This CDR3 has 14 amino acids. The V and J ends lost 3 bases and 4 bases respectively, with 15 bases between them.